This T cell receptor beta chain was captured by sequencing in a study of blood T cell repertoires in COVID-19. Clones were read by immunoSEQ multiplex PCR, and TCRdb kept only the in-frame ones, dropping some. The sample has 130,000 to 150,000 clones, around nine tenths seen once. This TCR came from a man aged 45 to 65 with active or convalescent COVID-19. The sequencing sample was made of peripheral blood.

Here the CDR3 DNA reads TGTGCCAGCAGCTTCGCGTCGACAGGGAGCTCCTACAATGAGCAGTTCTTC. This gives the protein CASSFASTGSSYNEQFF. V usage is TRBV7-2 and J usage is TRBJ2-1, with 7 bases lining up with TRBD1. This CDR3 region has 17 residues. In germline, CDR1 is SGHTA, CDR2 FQGNSA. The V and J ends lost 3 bases and 0 bases, in that order; junction bases with no gene match: 8.